This entry concerns a single TCR beta chain. The V gene end was trimmed by 2 bases and the J gene end by 6 bases; junction bases not matched to a gene: 7. The CDR3 has 15 amino acids. CDR1 is MNHNS and CDR2 is SASEGT in the germline V gene. This entry belongs to a study of radiotherapy plus CTLA-4 blockade in lung cancer. Some clones are missing from TCRdb's copy, which holds only in-frame ones; the method was immunoSEQ multiplex PCR. The table records tens of thousands of clones, approximately 80% of them present only once. The sample here was peripheral blood, taken from a patient treated with radiotherapy plus ipilimumab. V usage is TRBV6-1 and J usage is TRBJ1-5; TRBD1 matches at 7 bases. The sequence was collected from a human donor with non-small cell lung cancer that progressed on radiotherapy plus ipilimumab. The CDR3, as DNA: TGTGCCAGCAGTGAATTGCGACAGGGTAGTCAGCCCCAGCATTTT. Encoded protein: CASSELRQGSQPQHF.